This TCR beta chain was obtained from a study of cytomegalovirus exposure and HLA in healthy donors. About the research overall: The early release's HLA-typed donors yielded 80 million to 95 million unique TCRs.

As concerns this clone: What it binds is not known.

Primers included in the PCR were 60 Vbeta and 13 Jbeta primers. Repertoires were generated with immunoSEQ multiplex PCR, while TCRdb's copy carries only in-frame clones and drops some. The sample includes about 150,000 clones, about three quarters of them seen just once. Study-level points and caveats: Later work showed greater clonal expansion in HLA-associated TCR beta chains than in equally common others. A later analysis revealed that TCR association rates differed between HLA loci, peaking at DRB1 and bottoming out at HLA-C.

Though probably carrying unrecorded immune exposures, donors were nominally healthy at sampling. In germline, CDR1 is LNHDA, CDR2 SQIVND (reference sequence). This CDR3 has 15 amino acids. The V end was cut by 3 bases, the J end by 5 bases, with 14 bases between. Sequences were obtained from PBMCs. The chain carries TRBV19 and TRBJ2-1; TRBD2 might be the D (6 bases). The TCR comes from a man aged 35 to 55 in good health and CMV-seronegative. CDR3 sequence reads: CASSIYGSGDNEQFF. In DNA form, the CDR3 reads TGTGCCAGTAGTATTTATGGATCGGGAGACAATGAGCAGTTCTTC.